This T cell receptor (beta chain) was profiled in a study of blood T cells in healthy people across ages. A second PCR of about 7 to 12 cycles used a sample-barcoded 5' primer and a J-beta primer mix. TCRdb reprocessed the 5' RACE reads with MiXCR, giving one entry per CDR3 protein. The sample lists some 1,000,000 distinct CDR3 sequences, approximately 26% occurring once. The germline CDR1 and CDR2 sequences are SEHNR and FQNEAQ (reference sequence). The length of the CDR3 is 17 residues. Trimming pared 4 bases from V and 2 bases from J, leaving 19 bases between. Separately, the same data were catalogued under a study of T cells of mothers and their children. That report notes: All RNA that had been extracted was used for cDNA synthesis at approximately 1.5 ug per 15 ul. Mothers yielded over 8 million CDR3 reads, children approximately 2.8 million each.

The source material was blood. The V call is TRBV7-9, the J call TRBJ2-3; D is unclear. This receptor was identified in a girl aged 2 to 10 in good health. CDR3 residues: CASSYPDSLPNTDTQYF. In nucleotides, the CDR3 is TGTGCCAGCAGCTACCCCGATTCCCTTCCCAACACAGATACGCAGTATTTT.